This TCR beta chain was documented in a study of cytomegalovirus exposure and HLA in healthy donors. General study findings and limits: Among TCR beta chains, those listed as cytomegalovirus-associated numbered about 160. Many donors carried some public TCRs, although rarity characterized most TCR sequences. Reports showed the classifier diagnosing cytomegalovirus status with high specificity and sensitivity.

V shed 4 bases and J 2 bases; nucleotides not matched to a gene: 8. Germline V gene sequence: CDR1 SGHDN, CDR2 FVKESK. The CDR3 runs 15 residues. On this clone: The antigen remains undetermined.

Here immunoSEQ multiplex PCR was the method, and the copy in TCRdb shows in-frame clones only, minus some. The sample contains 100,000 to 150,000 clones, around nine tenths of which appear only once. This sequence was found in a woman in her late teens or twenties in good health and CMV-seronegative. This chain connects TRBV14 to TRBJ2-7; 7 nucleotides align to TRBD1. Sequenced sample: PBMCs. The chain's CDR3 is CASSPWDSATYEQYF. The DNA for the CDR3 is TGTGCCAGCAGCCCCTGGGACAGCGCGACCTACGAGCAGTACTTC. The full variable domain, completed using reference TRBV14 and TRBJ2-7, is EAGVTQFPSHSVIEKGQTVTLRCDPISGHDNLYWYRRVMGKEIKFLLHFVKESKQDESGMPNNRFLAERTGGTYSTLKVQPAELEDSGVYFCASSPWDSATYEQYFGPGTRLTVT.